Listed below are T cell receptor beta chains from one sample, sequenced in a study of blood T cell repertoires in COVID-19. The data were produced by immunoSEQ multiplex PCR, yet TCRdb's version contains in-frame clones alone and is incomplete. The data contain fewer than 250,000 clones, around 88% of them singletons. The sequenced sample consisted of PBMCs or T cells enriched from blood (not recorded which). These TCRs come from a woman between 45 and 65 years old who had recovered from COVID-19. The CDR3 runs from the conserved cysteine through the conserved F or W. The order of the fields is CDR3 DNA, CDR3 protein, D gene, J gene, V gene, clone size. The D gene is left open where the match is weak. Only some rows state a clone size, as once, few, many or a class for expanded clones.

CDR3 DNA: TGTGCCAGCAGCGGGACAGGGACATTGGGTGAAAAACTGTTTTTT; CDR3 protein: CASSGTGTLGEKLFF; D gene: TRBD1; J gene: TRBJ1-4; V gene: TRBV5-6; clone size: NA
CDR3 DNA: TGTGCCAGCAGCTTGTTCAAGGACAGATTGGCTTTCTTT; CDR3 protein: CASSLFKDRLAFF; D gene: NA; J gene: TRBJ1-1; V gene: TRBV5-4; clone size: few
CDR3 DNA: TGCAGCGTTGAAGGTAGCGGATTTAAGGACAATGAGCAGTTCTTC; CDR3 protein: CSVEGSGFKDNEQFF; D gene: NA; J gene: TRBJ2-1; V gene: TRBV29-1; clone size: NA
CDR3 DNA: TGCGCCAGCAGCCTCTGGGTCCGGACTAGCGGGAGTTACGAGCAGTACTTC; CDR3 protein: CASSLWVRTSGSYEQYF; D gene: TRBD2; J gene: TRBJ2-7; V gene: TRBV4-3; clone size: NA
CDR3 DNA: TGCGCCAGCAGCCAAAGCAGAGGGACAACGAACACCGGGGAGCTGTTTTTT; CDR3 protein: CASSQSRGTTNTGELFF; D gene: NA; J gene: TRBJ2-2; V gene: TRBV5-1; clone size: NA
CDR3 DNA: TGTGCCAGCAGTTTAGTAAATTTGAACACTGAAGCTTTCTTT; CDR3 protein: CASSLVNLNTEAFF; D gene: NA; J gene: TRBJ1-1; V gene: TRBV28; clone size: NA
CDR3 DNA: TGTGCCAGTAACCCCTCGGGGATAGCGGGAGTGGAGTTCTTC; CDR3 protein: CASNPSGIAGVEFF; D gene: TRBD2; J gene: TRBJ2-1; V gene: TRBV19; clone size: NA
CDR3 DNA: TGTGCCAGCAGCCACAATCTTCCATCGGCTAGCGGCACAGATACGCAGTATTTT; CDR3 protein: CASSHNLPSASGTDTQYF; D gene: NA; J gene: TRBJ2-3; V gene: TRBV3-1/TRBV3-2; clone size: once
CDR3 DNA: TGCGCCAGCAGCCAAGAACCCGGGTTTCTTCAGCCCCAGCATTTT; CDR3 protein: CASSQEPGFLQPQHF; D gene: NA; J gene: TRBJ1-5; V gene: TRBV4-3; clone size: NA
CDR3 DNA: TGTGCCAGCACCCGGATAGGGACAGCCAACCAAGAGACCCAGTACTTC; CDR3 protein: CASTRIGTANQETQYF; D gene: TRBD1; J gene: TRBJ2-5; V gene: TRBV27; clone size: NA
CDR3 DNA: TGTGCCAGCAGTTTATATCAGTTAGGGACAGGGGGGTATCAGCCCCAGCATTTT; CDR3 protein: CASSLYQLGTGGYQPQHF; D gene: TRBD1; J gene: TRBJ1-5; V gene: TRBV28; clone size: NA
CDR3 DNA: TGTGCCAGCAGCTTCCAGACAGGTTTAAGAAACACCATATATTTT; CDR3 protein: CASSFQTGLRNTIYF; D gene: NA; J gene: TRBJ1-3; V gene: TRBV5-5; clone size: NA
CDR3 DNA: TGTGCCTCCTATAGCGGGGTGCCCTACGAGCAGTACTTC; CDR3 protein: CASYSGVPYEQYF; D gene: TRBD2; J gene: TRBJ2-7; V gene: TRBV30; clone size: NA
CDR3 DNA: TGTGCCAGCAGCTTACCGGGTCAGGGGGCGAACACTGAAGCTTTCTTT; CDR3 protein: CASSLPGQGANTEAFF; D gene: TRBD1; J gene: TRBJ1-1; V gene: TRBV7-2; clone size: once
CDR3 DNA: TGTGCCAGCACCACCGGGACAAAAGTCGATACGCAGTATTTT; CDR3 protein: CASTTGTKVDTQYF; D gene: NA; J gene: TRBJ2-3; V gene: TRBV28; clone size: NA
CDR3 DNA: TGTGCCAGCAGCCCGGTCGGGGGGTTTGGCTACACCTTC; CDR3 protein: CASSPVGGFGYTF; D gene: NA; J gene: TRBJ1-2; V gene: TRBV12-3/TRBV12-4; clone size: few
CDR3 DNA: TGTGCCAGCAGCGTAGCCGGGACAGGGAACACCGGGGAGCTGTTTTTT; CDR3 protein: CASSVAGTGNTGELFF; D gene: TRBD1; J gene: TRBJ2-2; V gene: TRBV9; clone size: few
CDR3 DNA: TGTGCCTGGACCCAGCCGGGACAGACCTACGAGCAGTACTTC; CDR3 protein: CAWTQPGQTYEQYF; D gene: TRBD1; J gene: TRBJ2-7; V gene: TRBV30; clone size: NA
CDR3 DNA: TGTGCCAGCGGGACGACAGGGGCCCCGGCGGCTTTCTTT; CDR3 protein: CASGTTGAPAAFF; D gene: TRBD1; J gene: TRBJ1-1; V gene: TRBV27; clone size: NA
CDR3 DNA: TGCGCCAGCAGCCAAGAGGGGCTACCTCTAGCCAAAAACATTCAGTACTTC; CDR3 protein: CASSQEGLPLAKNIQYF; D gene: NA; J gene: TRBJ2-4; V gene: TRBV4-1; clone size: NA
CDR3 DNA: TGTGCCAGCAGCTTAGATCGGGCGGGAGGGCCTTTCTCTGAGCAGTTCTTC; CDR3 protein: CASSLDRAGGPFSEQFF; D gene: TRBD2; J gene: TRBJ2-1; V gene: TRBV7-6; clone size: NA
CDR3 DNA: TGCGCCAGCAGCCAAGTCGTCGCGGGGACCGCTTGGGTTCAGCCCCAGCATTTT; CDR3 protein: CASSQVVAGTAWVQPQHF; D gene: NA; J gene: TRBJ1-5; V gene: TRBV4-1; clone size: once
CDR3 DNA: TGCAGCGTTTCAAACAGGGGCGGGGTGAACACTGAAGCTTTCTTT; CDR3 protein: CSVSNRGGVNTEAFF; D gene: TRBD1; J gene: TRBJ1-1; V gene: TRBV29-1; clone size: NA
CDR3 DNA: TGCAGTGCGGAGAATGAAAAACTGTTTTTT; CDR3 protein: CSAENEKLFF; D gene: NA; J gene: TRBJ1-4; V gene: TRBV20-1; clone size: NA
CDR3 DNA: TGTGCCAGCAGTGAATTAGGGGGCAAAGATGAGCAGTTCTTC; CDR3 protein: CASSELGGKDEQFF; D gene: TRBD1; J gene: TRBJ2-1; V gene: TRBV2; clone size: NA
CDR3 DNA: TGTGCCAGCAGTTACTCGCGGGCCTCGGTCGGAGCTTTCTTT; CDR3 protein: CASSYSRASVGAFF; D gene: NA; J gene: TRBJ1-1; V gene: TRBV6-2/TRBV6-3; clone size: once
CDR3 DNA: TGTGCCAGCAGTGACGCGGGTGAGCAGTTCTTC; CDR3 protein: CASSDAGEQFF; D gene: NA; J gene: TRBJ2-1; V gene: TRBV6-4; clone size: NA
CDR3 DNA: TGTGCCAGCAGCTTAGTGGGGCTGGATACGCAGTATTTT; CDR3 protein: CASSLVGLDTQYF; D gene: NA; J gene: TRBJ2-3; V gene: TRBV7-2; clone size: NA
CDR3 DNA: TGTGCCTGGAGTGTATGGACAGGGGATTCACCCCTCCACTTT; CDR3 protein: CAWSVWTGDSPLHF; D gene: TRBD1; J gene: TRBJ1-6; V gene: TRBV30; clone size: NA
CDR3 DNA: TGTGCCAGCAGCTTAGATAGTAGTGCCCGTAGCACAGATACGCAGTATTTT; CDR3 protein: CASSLDSSARSTDTQYF; D gene: NA; J gene: TRBJ2-3; V gene: TRBV11-3; clone size: NA
CDR3 DNA: TGTGCCAGCAGCCTTCGGGACTTGGGGACTACCGGGGAGCTGTTTTTT; CDR3 protein: CASSLRDLGTTGELFF; D gene: NA; J gene: TRBJ2-2; V gene: TRBV3-1/TRBV3-2; clone size: NA
CDR3 DNA: TGTGCCAGCAGCTTAGCGAGCCAGGGCACTGAAGCTTTCTTT; CDR3 protein: CASSLASQGTEAFF; D gene: NA; J gene: TRBJ1-1; V gene: TRBV7-2; clone size: NA
CDR3 DNA: TGTGCCAGCAGCTTGTTTTTCAGCGGGAGGGGCTCAGGCACAGATACGCAGTATTTT; CDR3 protein: CASSLFFSGRGSGTDTQYF; D gene: TRBD2; J gene: TRBJ2-3; V gene: TRBV5-5; clone size: NA
CDR3 DNA: TGCGCCAGCAGCTTGCAGGGTCCTTTGAACACTGAAGCTTTCTTT; CDR3 protein: CASSLQGPLNTEAFF; D gene: NA; J gene: TRBJ1-1; V gene: TRBV5-1; clone size: NA
CDR3 DNA: TGTGCCAGCAGCCTGAATCAGGGGGCCGAGCAGTACTTC; CDR3 protein: CASSLNQGAEQYF; D gene: TRBD1; J gene: TRBJ2-7; V gene: TRBV7-3; clone size: NA
CDR3 DNA: TGTGCCAGCTCCCGGGAGGTAAACACTGAAGCTTTCTTT; CDR3 protein: CASSREVNTEAFF; D gene: NA; J gene: TRBJ1-1; V gene: TRBV6-5; clone size: NA
CDR3 DNA: TGTGCCAGCACTAAGGACAGGGTAAACACTGAAGCTTTCTTT; CDR3 protein: CASTKDRVNTEAFF; D gene: TRBD1; J gene: TRBJ1-1; V gene: TRBV6-5; clone size: NA
CDR3 DNA: TGTGCCAGCAGCCCGGGGGGCGAAGGCTACACCTTC; CDR3 protein: CASSPGGEGYTF; D gene: NA; J gene: TRBJ1-2; V gene: TRBV11-3; clone size: few
CDR3 DNA: TGTGCCAGCAGTTACTCAAGGACAGGGGGCCTGTACGAGCAGTACTTC; CDR3 protein: CASSYSRTGGLYEQYF; D gene: TRBD1; J gene: TRBJ2-7; V gene: TRBV6-5; clone size: NA